A single sample is the source of the 10 T cell receptor beta chains below, sequenced in a study of blood T cells in healthy people across ages. A second PCR, run for roughly 6 to 11 cycles, used a sample-barcoded 5' primer plus a J-beta primer mix. TCRdb reanalysed the 5' RACE reads using MiXCR and keeps one entry per CDR3 protein. Altogether around 800,000 distinct CDR3 sequences are present, 25% to 30% being singletons, with the ten largest covering 3%. These data were also filed under a second study, of T cells of mothers and their children.

Sequences were obtained from blood. The source of these receptors is a boy between 5 and 17 years old in good health.

This clonotype was picked up a small number of times. The chain links TRBV20-1 to TRBJ2-5; 9 nucleotides agree with TRBD2. This CDR3 comprises 15 residues. Unmatched junction bases numbered 13, after V lost 6 bases and J lost 5 bases. Germline CDR1 DFQATT, CDR2 SNEGSKA (reference sequence). The CDR3 DNA follows: TGCAGTGCCAGACCGACTAGCGGAAGTCTGGAGACCCAGTACTTC. The encoded protein is CSARPTSGSLETQYF.

This clonotype was found many times. This chain links TRBV3-1 with TRBJ2-4, with 9 bases fitting TRBD2. Unmatched junction bases numbered 5, after V lost 4 bases and J lost 1 base. Germline V lookup: CDR1 LGHDT, CDR2 YNNKEL (reference sequence). CDR3 size: 16 residues. The CDR3 loop reads CASSLRSGGAKNIQYF. The CDR3 region has the DNA TGTGCCAGCAGCCTAAGGAGCGGGGGGGCCAAAAACATTCAGTACTTC.

This clonotype was seen a handful of times. This chain uses TRBV20-1 with TRBJ2-4, with D possibly TRBD2 on 5 matching bases. With 3 bases removed from V and 0 bases from J, the gap between germline ends came to 9 bases. The CDR3 sequence is 14 residues long. The germline gives CDR1 DFQATT, CDR2 SNEGSKA (reference sequence). In nucleotides, the CDR3 is TGCAGTGCTAGTCCGGGGTCAGCCAAAAACATTCAGTACTTC. The encoded protein is CSASPGSAKNIQYF.

The chain has TRBV20-1 and TRBJ2-5; the D call may be TRBD1 or TRBD2 (5 bases each). The DNA end is a closer match to TRBJ2-7, so the J assignment may be wrong. Germline V lookup: CDR1 DFQATT, CDR2 SNEGSKA (reference sequence). The CDR3 has 14 residues. CDR3 bases: TGCAGTGCGCCAATCCGGGACGGATCCTACGAGCAGTACTTC. Translated, it gives CSAPIRDGSYEQYF.

This clonotype was counted between two and nine times. The chain uses TRBV10-3 and TRBJ2-2; 8 positions match TRBD2. The CDR3 runs to 14 residues. Per germline, CDR1 ENHRY and CDR2 SYGVKD. V lost 7 bases to trimming and J lost 7 bases; unmatched junction nucleotides: 8. The CDR3 loop reads CAITSSGDSGELFF. The CDR3 DNA sequence: TGTGCCATCACTAGTAGCGGGGATAGCGGGGAGCTGTTTTTT.

There are a few counts of this clonotype. This likely comes from a read error, as the CDR3 has no conserved phenylalanine or tryptophan at its end. DNA for the CDR3: TGTGCCAGCAGCTCCTACCGACAGGGAACGGATGGCTACACCCTC. This sequence encodes CASSSYRQGTDGYTL. The chain recombines TRBV7-8 with TRBJ1-2, with TRBD1 matching over 7 bases. From germline, CDR1 is SGHVS and CDR2 FQNEAQ. V was clipped by 4 bases and J by 6 bases; unmatched bases: 11. The CDR3 extends over 15 amino acids.

This clonotype turned up a few times. The chain joins TRBV27 to TRBJ2-1; 7 positions match TRBD2. The CDR3 sequence is 16 residues long. Germline CDR1 is MNHEY and CDR2 is SMNVEV (reference sequence). J lost 0 bases, V lost 5 bases, and 7 bases had no gene match. For the CDR3, the DNA is TGTGCCAGCAGTCGGAGCGGGGCCCACTCCTACAATGAGCAGTTCTTC. It encodes CASSRSGAHSYNEQFF.

This clonotype has more than one count but fewer than ten. The chain employs TRBV24-1 and TRBJ1-1, with a tentative D call TRBD1 (5 bases). Between the trimmed V and J ends, which lost 5 bases and 7 bases, there was a span of 10 bases. From germline, CDR1 is KGHDR and CDR2 SFDVKD. The CDR3 runs 12 residues. The CDR3, as DNA: TGTGCCACCAGTGCCAGGGACGGTGAAGCTTTCTTT. Translating gives CATSARDGEAFF.

This clonotype was detected only a few times. The chain links TRBV10-1 to TRBJ1-1; D gene ambiguous. V lost 8 bases and J 2 bases, leaving 12 bases between the germline ends. The CDR3 is made up of 13 amino acids. Germline V gives CDR1 WNHNN, CDR2 SYGVQD (reference sequence). The CDR3 DNA follows: TGCGCCAGCCAAAGAGACCCTAACACTGAAGCTTTCTTT. Translation gives CASQRDPNTEAFF.

V gene TRBV5-1 combines with J gene TRBJ2-5; 8 bases are shared with TRBD2. V trimming: 7 bases; J trimming: 2 bases; junction bases outside the gene matches: 4. The CDR3 totals 13 residues. The germline CDR1 and CDR2 sequences are SGHRS and YFSETQ. In DNA, the CDR3 is TGCGCCAGCGGCGGGACTAGTCAAGAGACCCAGTACTTC. This sequence encodes CASGGTSQETQYF.